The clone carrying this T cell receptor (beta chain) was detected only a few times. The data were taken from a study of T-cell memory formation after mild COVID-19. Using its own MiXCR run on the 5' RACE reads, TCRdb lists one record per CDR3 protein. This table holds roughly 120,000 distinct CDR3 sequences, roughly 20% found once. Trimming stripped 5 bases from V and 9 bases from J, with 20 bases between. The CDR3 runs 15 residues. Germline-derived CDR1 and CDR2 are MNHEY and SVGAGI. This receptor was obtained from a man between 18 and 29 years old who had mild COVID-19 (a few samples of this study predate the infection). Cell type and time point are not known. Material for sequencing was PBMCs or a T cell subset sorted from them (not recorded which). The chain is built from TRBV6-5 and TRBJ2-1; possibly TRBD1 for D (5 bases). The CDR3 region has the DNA TGTGCCAGCAGTCCCGTGGGCTCAAGTAGGGGTGAGCAGTTCTTC. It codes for CASSPVGSSRGEQFF.